This T cell receptor beta chain was retrieved from a study of spatial heterogeneity in lung cancer. Ten or more counts support this clonotype. The time point here: blood at routine non-recurrence follow-up after resection. Losses at the gene ends were 8 bases for V and 6 bases for J; bases not matched to a gene: 10. The CDR3 covers 15 residues. The germline gives CDR1 MDHEN, CDR2 SYDVKM. TCRdb reprocessed the 5' RACE reads via MiXCR and lists one record per CDR3 protein. The table has approximately 70,000 distinct CDR3 sequences, less than 9.5% seen once; the top ten hold 1.5% to 2%. Material: PBMCs, obtained at follow-up. This receptor was taken from a female donor with early-stage non-small cell lung cancer. The J gene is TRBJ2-1, the V gene TRBV28; 10 nucleotides line up with TRBD2. The CDR3 protein is CASRPGLASVNEQFF. The CDR3 nucleotides are TGTGCCAGCCGACCGGGACTAGCGTCCGTCAATGAGCAGTTCTTC.